The present T cell receptor (beta chain) was sequenced within a study of T cell responses to AZD1222 COVID-19 vaccine. Sequencing was performed with immunoSEQ multiplex PCR; in TCRdb, only in-frame clones are kept and a portion is missing. The sample holds about 120,000 clones, around 90% seen once. The V segment lost 8 bases and the J segment 4 bases; nucleotides outside the gene matches: 9. Germline loops: CDR1 SGHNT, CDR2 YYREEE (reference sequence). There are 13 residues in the CDR3. This rearrangement joins TRBV5-4 to TRBJ2-7, with 7 bases matching TRBD2. The source is an adult in good health. The sequences come from peripheral blood, collected on day 0 of AZD1222 vaccination. CDR3 DNA: TGTGCCAGTAGAACCGGGACTACTTACGAGCAGTACTTC. Its protein product is CASRTGTTYEQYF. Together with reference TRBV5-4 and TRBJ2-7, the CDR3 gives the full variable domain: ETGVTQSPTHLIKTRGQQVTLRCSSQSGHNTVSWYQQALGQGPQFIFQYYREEENGRGNFPPRFSGLQFPNYSSELNVNALELDDSALYLCASRTGTTYEQYFGPGTRLTVT.